Here is one T cell receptor beta chain with its context. Reverse transcription of roughly 0.45 to 1 ug RNA used random hexamers. The CDR3 of TCR beta was amplified by immunoSEQ multiplex PCR across 54 Vbeta and 13 Jbeta. TCRdb re-called the immunoSEQ multiplex PCR reads through MiXCR, storing one row per CDR3 protein. In the table there are about 170,000 distinct CDR3 sequences, 95% to 96% of which are singletons. This entry is derived from a study of CD8 T cells in Susac syndrome. Overall study context: When blood was drawn, the patients with Susac syndrome were therapy-naive, on corticosteroids, or on intravenous immunoglobulin alone.

V lost 1 base and J lost 11; bases outside the gene matches: 3. The CDR3 covers 13 residues. CDR1 and CDR2 (germline): SGHDT, YYEEEE. The rearrangement joins TRBV5-6 to TRBJ1-6; 7 bases match TRBD1. Sequencing was done on a sample of CD4+ T cells from PBMCs. The sequence was collected from a human donor with Susac syndrome. The CDR3 loop reads CASSLPGGAPLHF. CDR3 DNA: TGTGCCAGCAGCTTGCCAGGGGGAGCACCCCTCCACTTT. Drawing the rest from reference TRBV5-6 and TRBJ1-6, the complete variable domain is DAGVTQSPTHLIKTRGQQVTLRCSPKSGHDTVSWYQQALGQGPQFIFQYYEEEERQRGNFPDRFSGHQFPNYSSELNVNALLLGDSALYLCASSLPGGAPLHFGNGTRLTVT.